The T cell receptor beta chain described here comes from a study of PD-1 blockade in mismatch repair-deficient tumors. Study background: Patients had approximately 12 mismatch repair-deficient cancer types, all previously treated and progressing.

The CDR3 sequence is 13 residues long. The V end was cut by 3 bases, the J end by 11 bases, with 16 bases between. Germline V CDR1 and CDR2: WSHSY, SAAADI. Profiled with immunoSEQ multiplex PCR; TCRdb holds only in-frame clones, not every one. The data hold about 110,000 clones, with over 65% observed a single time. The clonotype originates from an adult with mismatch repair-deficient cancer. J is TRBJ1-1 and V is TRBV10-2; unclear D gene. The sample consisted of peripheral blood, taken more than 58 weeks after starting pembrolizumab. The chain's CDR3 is CASSDQRSWDAFF. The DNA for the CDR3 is TGCGCCAGCAGTGACCAACGGTCTTGGGATGCTTTCTTT.